This T cell receptor beta chain came from a study of T cell responses to AZD1222 COVID-19 vaccine. General study results and limits: Of spike-specific TCRs, nearly half reportedly target regions left unmutated in variants.

Worth noting for this clone: Its antigen is unknown.

CDR3 length equals 15 residues. V dropped 3 bases and J dropped 2; count of bases not matched to a gene: 7. The germline V gene encodes CDR1 DFQATT and CDR2 SNEGSKA (reference sequence). TCRdb's copy holds only in-frame clones and misses some; the assay was immunoSEQ multiplex PCR. The table has some 120,000 clones, around 89% seen once. This receptor was identified in an adult in good health. This chain links TRBV20-1 with TRBJ2-1; 7 bases map to TRBD1. The starting material was peripheral blood, obtained on day 0 of AZD1222 vaccination. The CDR3, as DNA: TGCAGTGCTAGTCGACAGGGAAGGACCTACAATGAGCAGTTCTTC. Its protein product is CSASRQGRTYNEQFF.